This TCR beta chain originates from a study of blood T cell repertoires in COVID-19. Study overall: The United States, Italy and Spain were the sources of the acute and convalescent COVID-19 samples. Sources were T cells, B-cell-depleted T cells, or PBMCs; the material itself was cDNA or gDNA.

Authors' methods: Reference gene primer amplification in the assay estimated nucleated cell counts. TCRdb keeps only in-frame clones here, not all; method: immunoSEQ multiplex PCR. Clone size and V and J calls were adopted from that table, with D and trimming inferred from the DNA. The profile shows roughly 200,000 clones, more than 70% of them singletons. V was shortened by 5 bases and J by 2 bases, with 15 bases between the two germline ends. Germline V gene sequence: CDR1 SGHTA, CDR2 FQGNSA. The CDR3 runs 16 residues. Source material: peripheral blood. V gene TRBV7-2 combines with J gene TRBJ2-2; D is possibly TRBD2 (5 bases). The TCR originated in a middle-aged woman who had recovered from COVID-19. The CDR3 spells CASSPHPGTNTGELFF. The CDR3 DNA is TGTGCCAGCAGCCCCCACCCGGGAACTAACACCGGGGAGCTGTTTTTT.